Presented here are 4 T cell receptor beta chains from one specimen sequenced in a study of OX40 agonist ivuxolimab in advanced cancers. Profiling relied on immunoSEQ multiplex PCR, and the TCRdb table lists in-frame clones only, not all of them. Of some 100,000 clones detected, approximately 90% appear once; the ten largest clones hold around 0.76%. The sample was CD4+ or CD8+ T cells sorted from blood, taken in a trial of the OX40 agonist ivuxolimab. These receptors were obtained from an adult with an advanced solid tumor such as melanoma, head and neck, liver or kidney cancer.

V is TRBV30 and J is TRBJ2-7; the D gene is possibly TRBD1 (6 bases). CDR1 and CDR2 (germline): GTSNPN, SVGIG (reference sequence). Trimming removed 4 bases at V and 4 bases at J, with 14 bases between. The CDR3 spans 13 residues. The DNA of the CDR3 is TGTGCCTGGATAAGGAAGGGGGATTACGAGCAGTACTTC. As protein: CAWIRKGDYEQYF.

Here the CDR3 DNA reads TGTGCCAGCTCACCTAGGACCGGGCGGGATACGCAGTATTTT. Translating gives CASSPRTGRDTQYF. The V and J genes are TRBV18 and TRBJ2-3, with unresolved D. V lost 3 bases to trimming and J lost 6 bases, with 13 bases between them. Germline V gene lookup returns CDR1 KGHSH and CDR2 LQKENI. This CDR3 has 14 residues.

The rearrangement joins TRBV5-4 to TRBJ1-6; the D is unclear. Germline V CDR1 and CDR2: SGHNT, YYREEE (reference sequence). There are 14 residues in the CDR3. Between the trimmed V and J ends, which lost 0 bases and 4 bases, there was a span of 5 bases. For the CDR3, the DNA is TGTGCCAGCAGCTTGGAAGGGTATAATTCACCCCTCCACTTT. Translated, it gives CASSLEGYNSPLHF.

V usage is TRBV7-2 and J usage is TRBJ1-2; D call uncertain. The CDR3 runs 12 residues. V lost 5 bases and J lost 8, with 12 bases in between. Germline CDR1 reads SGHTA; CDR2 reads FQGNSA. The CDR3 sequence is CASSQRHGGYTF. CDR3 nucleotides: TGTGCCAGCAGCCAAAGACACGGGGGCTACACCTTC.